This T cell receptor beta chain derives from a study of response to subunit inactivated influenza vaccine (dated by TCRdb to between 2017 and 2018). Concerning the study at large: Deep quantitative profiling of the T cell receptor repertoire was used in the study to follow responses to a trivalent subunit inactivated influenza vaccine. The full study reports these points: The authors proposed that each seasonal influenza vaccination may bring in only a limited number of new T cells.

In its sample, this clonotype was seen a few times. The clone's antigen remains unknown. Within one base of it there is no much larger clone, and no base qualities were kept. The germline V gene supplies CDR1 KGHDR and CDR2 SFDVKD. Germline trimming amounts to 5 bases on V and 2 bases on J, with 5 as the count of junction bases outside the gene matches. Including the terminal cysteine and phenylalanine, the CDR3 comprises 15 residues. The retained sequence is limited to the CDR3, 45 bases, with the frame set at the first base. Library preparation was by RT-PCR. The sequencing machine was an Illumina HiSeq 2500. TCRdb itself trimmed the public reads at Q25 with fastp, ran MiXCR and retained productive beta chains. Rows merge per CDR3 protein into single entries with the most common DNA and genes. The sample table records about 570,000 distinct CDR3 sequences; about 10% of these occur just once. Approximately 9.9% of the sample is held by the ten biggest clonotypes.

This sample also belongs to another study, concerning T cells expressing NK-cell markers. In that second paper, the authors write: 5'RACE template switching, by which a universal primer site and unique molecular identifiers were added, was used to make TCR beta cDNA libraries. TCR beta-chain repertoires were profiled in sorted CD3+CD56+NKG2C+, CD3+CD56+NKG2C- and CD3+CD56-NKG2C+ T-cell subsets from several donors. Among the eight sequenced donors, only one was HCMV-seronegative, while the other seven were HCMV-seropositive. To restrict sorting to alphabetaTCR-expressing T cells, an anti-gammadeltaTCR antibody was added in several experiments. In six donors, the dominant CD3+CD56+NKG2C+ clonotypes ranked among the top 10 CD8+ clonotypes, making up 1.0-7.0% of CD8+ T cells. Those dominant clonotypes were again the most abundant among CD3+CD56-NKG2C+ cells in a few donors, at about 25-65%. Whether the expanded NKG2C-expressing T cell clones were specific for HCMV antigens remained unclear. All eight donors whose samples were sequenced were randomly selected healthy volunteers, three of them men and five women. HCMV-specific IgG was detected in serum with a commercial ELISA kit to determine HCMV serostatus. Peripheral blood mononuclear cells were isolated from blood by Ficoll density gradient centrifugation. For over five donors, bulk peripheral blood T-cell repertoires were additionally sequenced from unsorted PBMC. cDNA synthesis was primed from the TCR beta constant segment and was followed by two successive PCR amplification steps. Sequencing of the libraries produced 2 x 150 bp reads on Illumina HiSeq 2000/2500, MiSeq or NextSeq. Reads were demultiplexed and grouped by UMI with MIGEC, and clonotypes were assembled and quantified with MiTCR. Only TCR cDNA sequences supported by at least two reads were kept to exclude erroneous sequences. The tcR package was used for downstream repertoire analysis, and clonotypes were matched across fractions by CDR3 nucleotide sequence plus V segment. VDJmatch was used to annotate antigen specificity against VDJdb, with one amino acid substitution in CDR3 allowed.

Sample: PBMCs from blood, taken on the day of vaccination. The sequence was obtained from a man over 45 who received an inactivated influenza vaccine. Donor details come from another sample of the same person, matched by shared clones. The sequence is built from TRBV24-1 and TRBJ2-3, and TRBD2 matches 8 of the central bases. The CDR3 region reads CATSAGGGNTDTQYF. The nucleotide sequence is TGTGCCACCAGTGCCGGGGGGGGGAACACAGATACGCAGTATTTT.